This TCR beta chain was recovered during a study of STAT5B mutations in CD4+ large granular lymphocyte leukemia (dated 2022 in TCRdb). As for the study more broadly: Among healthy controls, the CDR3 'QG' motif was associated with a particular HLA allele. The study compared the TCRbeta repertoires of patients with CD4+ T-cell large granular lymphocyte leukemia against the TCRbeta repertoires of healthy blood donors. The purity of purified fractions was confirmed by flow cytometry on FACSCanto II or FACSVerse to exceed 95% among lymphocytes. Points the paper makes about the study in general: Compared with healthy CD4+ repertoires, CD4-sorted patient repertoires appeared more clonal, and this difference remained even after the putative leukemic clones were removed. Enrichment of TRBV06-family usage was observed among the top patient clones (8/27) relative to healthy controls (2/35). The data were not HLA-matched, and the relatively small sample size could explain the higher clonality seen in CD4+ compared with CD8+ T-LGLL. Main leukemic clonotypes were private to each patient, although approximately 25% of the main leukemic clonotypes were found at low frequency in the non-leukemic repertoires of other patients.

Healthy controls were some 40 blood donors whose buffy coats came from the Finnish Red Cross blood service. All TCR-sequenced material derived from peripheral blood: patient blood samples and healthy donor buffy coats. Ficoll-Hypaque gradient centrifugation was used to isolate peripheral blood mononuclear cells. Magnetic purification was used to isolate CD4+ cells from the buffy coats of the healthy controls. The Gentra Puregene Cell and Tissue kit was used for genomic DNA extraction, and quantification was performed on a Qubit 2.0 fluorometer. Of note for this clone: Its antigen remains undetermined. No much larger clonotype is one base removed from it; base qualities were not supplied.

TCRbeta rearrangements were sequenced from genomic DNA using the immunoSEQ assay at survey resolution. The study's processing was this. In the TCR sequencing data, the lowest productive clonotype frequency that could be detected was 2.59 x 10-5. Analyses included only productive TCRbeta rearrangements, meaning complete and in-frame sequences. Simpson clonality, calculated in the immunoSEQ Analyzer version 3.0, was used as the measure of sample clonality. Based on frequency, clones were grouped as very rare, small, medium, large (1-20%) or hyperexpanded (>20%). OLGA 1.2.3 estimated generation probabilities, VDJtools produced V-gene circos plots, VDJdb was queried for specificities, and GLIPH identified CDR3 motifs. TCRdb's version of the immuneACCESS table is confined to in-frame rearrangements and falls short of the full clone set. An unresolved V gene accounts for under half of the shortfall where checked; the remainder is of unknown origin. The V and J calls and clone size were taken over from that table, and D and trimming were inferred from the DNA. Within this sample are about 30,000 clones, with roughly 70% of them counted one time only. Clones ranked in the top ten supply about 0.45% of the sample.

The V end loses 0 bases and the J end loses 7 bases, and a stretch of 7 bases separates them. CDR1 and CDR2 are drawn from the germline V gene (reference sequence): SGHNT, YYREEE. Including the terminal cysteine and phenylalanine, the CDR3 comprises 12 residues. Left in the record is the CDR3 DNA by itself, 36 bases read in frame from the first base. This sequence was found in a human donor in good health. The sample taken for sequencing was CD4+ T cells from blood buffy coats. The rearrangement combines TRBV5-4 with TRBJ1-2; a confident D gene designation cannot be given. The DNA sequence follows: TGTGCCAGCAGCTTGGAAAGCATTGGCTACACCTTC. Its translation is CASSLESIGYTF.